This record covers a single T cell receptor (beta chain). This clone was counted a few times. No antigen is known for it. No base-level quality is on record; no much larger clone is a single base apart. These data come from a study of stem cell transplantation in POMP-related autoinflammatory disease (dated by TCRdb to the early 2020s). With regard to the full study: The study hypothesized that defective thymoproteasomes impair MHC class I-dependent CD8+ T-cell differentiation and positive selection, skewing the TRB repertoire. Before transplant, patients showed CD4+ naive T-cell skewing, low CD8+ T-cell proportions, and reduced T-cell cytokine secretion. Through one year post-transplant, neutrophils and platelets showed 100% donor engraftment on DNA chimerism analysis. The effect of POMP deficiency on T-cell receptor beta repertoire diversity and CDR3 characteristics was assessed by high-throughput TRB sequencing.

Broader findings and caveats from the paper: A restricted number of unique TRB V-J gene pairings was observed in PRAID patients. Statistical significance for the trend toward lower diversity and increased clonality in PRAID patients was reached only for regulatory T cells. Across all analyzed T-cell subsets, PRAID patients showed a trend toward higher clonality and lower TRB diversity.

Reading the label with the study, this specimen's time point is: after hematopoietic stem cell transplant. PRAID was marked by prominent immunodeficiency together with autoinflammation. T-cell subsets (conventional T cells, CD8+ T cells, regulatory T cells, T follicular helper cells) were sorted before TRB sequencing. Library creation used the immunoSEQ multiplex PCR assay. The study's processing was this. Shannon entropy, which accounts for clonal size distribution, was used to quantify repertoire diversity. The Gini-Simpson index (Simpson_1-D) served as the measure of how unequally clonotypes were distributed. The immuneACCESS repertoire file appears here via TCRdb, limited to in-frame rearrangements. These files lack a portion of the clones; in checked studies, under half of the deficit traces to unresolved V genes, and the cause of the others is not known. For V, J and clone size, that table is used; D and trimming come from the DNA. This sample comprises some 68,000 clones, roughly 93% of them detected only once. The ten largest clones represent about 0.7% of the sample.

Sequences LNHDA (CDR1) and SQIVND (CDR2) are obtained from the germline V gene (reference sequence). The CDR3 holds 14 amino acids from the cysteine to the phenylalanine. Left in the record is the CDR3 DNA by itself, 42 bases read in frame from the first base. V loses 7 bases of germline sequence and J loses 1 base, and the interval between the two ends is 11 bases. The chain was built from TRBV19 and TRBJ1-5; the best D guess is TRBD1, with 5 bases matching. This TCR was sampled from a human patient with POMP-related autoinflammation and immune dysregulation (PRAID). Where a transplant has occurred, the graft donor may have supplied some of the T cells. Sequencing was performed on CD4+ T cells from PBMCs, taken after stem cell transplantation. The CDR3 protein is CASTHGDSNQPQHF. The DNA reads TGTGCCAGTACCCACGGGGACAGCAATCAGCCCCAGCATTTT.